The clone carrying this T cell receptor (beta chain) has just a few counts. Its antigen remains unidentified. The sample comes from a study of beta chain features in type 1 diabetes. Investigators reverse transcribed all isolated RNA, so they sequenced expressed TCRB transcripts. Generated by immunoSEQ multiplex PCR, the TCRdb table keeps only in-frame clones and is missing some. The sample includes 350,000 to 400,000 clones, more than 12% of them seen just once. The germline V gene has CDR1 MGHDK and CDR2 SYGVNS. Trimming cost V 2 bases and J 11 bases, with 12 bases left between them. This CDR3 comprises 12 residues. Study-wide results and limits: Type 1 diabetes patients showed fewer insertions and more deletions at VDJ junctions. Among patients, naive, central memory and Treg TCRB repertoires appeared more similar than among healthy donors. Cells with high TCR expression could be over-represented when cDNA is sequenced. A potential PCR bias toward shorter templates would be equal in patient and control samples.

Material: naive CD4+ T cells from blood. This sequence was found in a woman under 30 in good health. This rearrangement joins TRBV25-1 to TRBJ1-1; D might be TRBD1 (6 bases). CDR3 DNA sequence: TGTGCCAGCAGTGAACAACAGGGATGGGCTTTCTTT. As protein: CASSEQQGWAFF.